Sequencing of this TCR beta chain was carried out in a study of identical twins. The V gene lost 5 bases and the J gene lost 3 bases, with 9 bases spanning the gap. CDR3 length: 12 amino acids. The germline V gene has CDR1 SGHDT and CDR2 YYEEEE. MiXCR, run by TCRdb on the 5' RACE reads, gives a single entry per CDR3 protein. The sample gives 350,000 to 600,000 distinct CDR3 sequences, approximately 15% of which show up once; about 0.52% is in the top ten. This clonotype was seen more than once but under ten times. The same specimen was also included in a second study, on yellow fever vaccine responses in identical twins.

The chain carries TRBV5-6 and TRBJ2-7; D might be TRBD2 (5 bases). Sequencing input: CD4+ T cells sorted from blood. The sequence was obtained from a woman aged 18-29 years in good health. The CDR3 region is CASRTRDYEQYF. CDR3 DNA: TGTGCCAGCAGGACGAGGGACTACGAGCAGTACTTC.